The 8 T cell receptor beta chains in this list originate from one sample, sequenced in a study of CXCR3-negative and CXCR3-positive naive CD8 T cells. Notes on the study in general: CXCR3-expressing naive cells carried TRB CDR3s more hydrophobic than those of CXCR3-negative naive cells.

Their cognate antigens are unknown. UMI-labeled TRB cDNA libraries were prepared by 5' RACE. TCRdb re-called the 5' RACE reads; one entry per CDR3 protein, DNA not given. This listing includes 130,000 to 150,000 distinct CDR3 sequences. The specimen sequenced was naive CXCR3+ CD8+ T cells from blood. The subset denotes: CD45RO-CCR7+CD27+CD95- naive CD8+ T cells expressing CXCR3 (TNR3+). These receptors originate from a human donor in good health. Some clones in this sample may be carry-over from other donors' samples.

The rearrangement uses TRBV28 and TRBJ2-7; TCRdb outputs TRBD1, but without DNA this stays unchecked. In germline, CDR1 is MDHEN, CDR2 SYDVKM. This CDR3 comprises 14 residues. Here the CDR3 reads CASRQGAGSYEQYF.

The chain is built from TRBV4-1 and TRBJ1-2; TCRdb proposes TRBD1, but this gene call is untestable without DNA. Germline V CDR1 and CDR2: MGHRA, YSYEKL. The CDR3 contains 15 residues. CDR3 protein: CASSQDEGGNYGYTF.

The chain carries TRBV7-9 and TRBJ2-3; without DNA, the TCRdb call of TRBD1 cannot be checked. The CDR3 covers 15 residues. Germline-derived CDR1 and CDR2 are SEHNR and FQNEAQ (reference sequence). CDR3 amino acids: CASSRGQFSTDTQYF.

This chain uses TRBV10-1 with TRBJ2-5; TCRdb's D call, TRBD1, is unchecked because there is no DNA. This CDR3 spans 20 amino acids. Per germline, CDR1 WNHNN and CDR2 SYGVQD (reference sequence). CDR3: CASSGSQSYPGDGVWETQCF.

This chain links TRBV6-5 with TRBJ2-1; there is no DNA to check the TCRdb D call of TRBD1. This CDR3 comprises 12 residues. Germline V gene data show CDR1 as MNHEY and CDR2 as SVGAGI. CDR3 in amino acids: CASSLQGDEQFF.

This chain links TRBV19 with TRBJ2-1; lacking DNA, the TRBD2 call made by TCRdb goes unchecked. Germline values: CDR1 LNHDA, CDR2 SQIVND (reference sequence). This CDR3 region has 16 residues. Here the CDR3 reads CASSMASGGSRNEQFF. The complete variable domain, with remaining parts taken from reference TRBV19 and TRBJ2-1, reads DGGITQSPKYLFRKEGQNVTLSCEQNLNHDAMYWYRQDPGQGLRLIYYSQIVNDFQKGDIAEGYSVSREKKESFPLTVTSAQKNPTAFYLCASSMASGGSRNEQFFGPGTRLTVL.

This CDR3 is CASVNLGDSVYNEQFF. The V and J genes are TRBV28 and TRBJ2-1; the D call from TCRdb, TRBD1, cannot be confirmed without DNA. Per germline, CDR1 MDHEN and CDR2 SYDVKM. The CDR3 contains 16 residues.

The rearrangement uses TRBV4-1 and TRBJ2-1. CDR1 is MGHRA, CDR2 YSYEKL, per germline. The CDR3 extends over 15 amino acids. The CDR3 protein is CASSQEEVSYNEQFF.